This T cell receptor (beta chain) was identified during a study of cytomegalovirus exposure and HLA in healthy donors. This CDR3 comprises 15 residues. The trim removed 4 bases at V and 3 bases at J, leaving 9 bases unmatched. From germline, CDR1 is MNHEY and CDR2 SVGAGI. PCR involved 60 Vbeta and 13 Jbeta primers. Using immunoSEQ multiplex PCR, the repertoire was profiled, and TCRdb retains in-frame clones only, with some absent. The table lists around 170,000 clones, roughly 80% of them singletons. This sequence was found in a man aged 45-65 years in good health and CMV-seropositive. The chain recombines TRBV6-5 with TRBJ2-7, with 7 bases matching TRBD1. Sequences were obtained from PBMCs. The CDR3 loop reads CASSSPGQTIYEQYF. The DNA for the CDR3 is TGTGCCAGCAGTTCCCCGGGACAGACCATCTACGAGCAGTACTTC.